These 21 T cell receptor beta chains originate from one sample sequenced in a study of T cells after yellow fever vaccination. TCRdb processed the 5' RACE reads anew with MiXCR; each CDR3 protein has one entry. The sample records about 350,000 distinct CDR3 sequences, 9.5% to 15% being singletons. The starting material was CD4+ T cells sorted from PBMCs, obtained 15 days after the yellow fever booster vaccination. These receptors were obtained from a man aged 18 to 35 who received the YFV17D yellow fever vaccine.

This clonotype was seen many times. The chain employs TRBV5-1 and TRBJ1-1; D may be TRBD1 (5 bases). Per the germline V gene, CDR1 is SGHRS and CDR2 is YFSETQ. The germline V and J ends were trimmed by 3 bases and 1 base, with 10 bases remaining between them. The CDR3 covers 14 residues. CDR3: CASSSLDRNTEAFF. CDR3 in DNA: TGCGCCAGCAGCTCACTAGACAGGAACACTGAAGCTTTCTTT.

This clonotype has a count of ten or more. The V gene is TRBV6-6, the J gene TRBJ1-5; 7 bases align to TRBD1. CDR1 MNHNY and CDR2 SVGAGI come from the germline V gene (reference sequence). Trimming took 5 bases from V and 5 from J; bases not matched to a gene: 9. The CDR3 covers 15 residues. DNA for the CDR3: TGTGCCAGCAGTCCTCATGACAGGGCAGATCAGCCCCAGCATTTT. Its protein is CASSPHDRADQPQHF.

This clonotype appeared a few times. The chain links TRBV11-2 to TRBJ1-4; D is unclear. Trimming removed 1 base from V and 0 bases from J, with 9 bases in between. This CDR3 has 16 amino acids. In germline, CDR1 is SGHAT, CDR2 FQNNGV. The CDR3 sequence: CASSLARFATNEKLFF. The CDR3 coding sequence is TGTGCCAGCAGCTTAGCACGCTTTGCAACTAATGAAAAACTGTTTTTT.

In this sample, this clonotype turned up a few times. The V and J genes are TRBV7-9 and TRBJ2-5; tentatively, D is TRBD1 or TRBD2 (6 bases each). The length of the CDR3 is 13 residues. V was clipped by 5 bases and J by 13 bases, with 20 bases between them. Germline CDR1 is SEHNR and CDR2 is FQNEAQ (reference sequence). The CDR3 reads CASSPGYRGPLYF. In DNA, the CDR3 is TGTGCCAGCAGCCCAGGGTATCGGGGGCCCCTGTACTTC.

The table lists this clonotype with many counts. V gene TRBV7-2 combines with J gene TRBJ2-1; perhaps D is TRBD1 or TRBD2 (5 bases each). Trimming pared 2 bases from V and 8 bases from J, leaving 13 bases between. Germline V gene lookup returns CDR1 SGHTA and CDR2 FQGNSA. This CDR3 has 14 amino acids. The chain's CDR3 is CASSLPPGTDEQFF. The CDR3 DNA reads as TGTGCCAGCAGCTTACCGCCTGGGACGGATGAGCAGTTCTTC.

The V call is TRBV20-1, the J call TRBJ2-5; maybe TRBD2 (6 bases). Between the trimmed V and J ends, which lost 1 base and 4 bases, there was a span of 16 bases. Germline V lookup: CDR1 DFQATT, CDR2 SNEGSKA (reference sequence). This CDR3 comprises 15 residues. The CDR3 DNA reads TGCAGTGCTAGAGGGGTTGGAGTCGGGAGAGAGACCCAGTACTTC. As protein: CSARGVGVGRETQYF.

This clonotype was counted only a few times. The V gene is TRBV7-8, the J gene TRBJ2-7; no clear D gene. Germline V gives CDR1 SGHVS, CDR2 FQNEAQ. The V end was cut by 5 bases, the J end by 6 bases, with 20 bases between. The CDR3 consists of 15 residues. The DNA of the CDR3 is TGTGCCAGCAGCCCCCCCGGGCCAGAAGGTCCCGAGCAGTACGTC. The encoded protein is CASSPPGPEGPEQYV.

There are many counts of this clonotype. The chain uses TRBV15 and TRBJ1-5; D is unresolved. Germline V CDR1 and CDR2: LNHNV, YYDKDF (reference sequence). This CDR3 is built from 15 residues. V shed 1 base and J shed 1 base, with 8 bases lying between them. The chain's CDR3 is CATSRGGGSNQPQHF. The CDR3 DNA is TGTGCCACCAGCAGAGGGGGAGGGAGCAATCAGCCCCAGCATTTT.

There are many counts of this clonotype. The chain recombines TRBV21-1 with TRBJ2-7. TRBV21-1 is a pseudogene. The CDR3 is made up of 17 amino acids. The DNA for the CDR3 is TGTGCCAGCAGCAAAGAACAGTCAGGACAGGATCCCTACGAGCAGTACGTC. Translation: CASSKEQSGQDPYEQYV.

The rearrangement uses TRBV18 and TRBJ2-3; 9 bases match TRBD2. CDR1 is KGHSH, CDR2 LQKENI, per germline. The CDR3 consists of 17 residues. Losses at the gene ends were 3 bases for V and 4 bases for J; bases not matched to a gene: 11. In DNA, the CDR3 is TGTGCCAGCTCACCGCCGTGGGATAAGCGGGGGGCAGATACGCAGTATTTT. Amino acids: CASSPPWDKRGADTQYF. The full variable domain, in which reference TRBV18 and TRBJ2-3 provide the parts outside the CDR3, is NAGVMQNPRHLVRRRGQEARLRCSPMKGHSHVYWYRQLPEEGLKFMVYLQKENIIDESGMPKERFSAEFPKEGPSILRIQQVVRGDSAAYFCASSPPWDKRGADTQYFGPGTRLTVL.

This clonotype turned up a few times. V usage is TRBV6-5 and J usage is TRBJ1-4; D is perhaps TRBD1 (5 bases). The CDR3 is 14 residues long. V lost 6 bases to trimming and J lost 3 bases, with 11 bases between them. Germline CDR1 and CDR2: MNHEY and SVGAGI. CDR3 nucleotides: TGTGCCAGCAGGATGGGGGTGGCTAATGAAAAACTGTTTTTT. Its protein product is CASRMGVANEKLFF.

This clonotype has just a few counts. The chain has TRBV5-1 and TRBJ2-1, with 14 bases aligning to TRBD2. Germline V gives CDR1 SGHRS, CDR2 YFSETQ. Trimming removed 4 bases from V and 6 bases from J; junction bases left unmatched: 3. The CDR3 contains 15 residues. The CDR3 spells CASSKGLAGVNEQFF. The CDR3 coding sequence is TGCGCCAGCAGCAAGGGACTAGCGGGGGTCAATGAGCAGTTCTTC.

As to this clonotype: Sequence at one end of the junction differs from germline and may be a read error. The chain couples TRBV18 to TRBJ1-2; D remains unclear. Germline CDR1 KGHSH, CDR2 LQKENI. This CDR3 has 15 residues. The CDR3 reads CASSPAGDPGDGFTF. The DNA of the CDR3 is TGTGCCAGCTCACCAGCGGGAGATCCTGGGGATGGCTTCACCTTC.

This chain links TRBV5-1 with TRBJ2-1; D is unresolved. The length of the CDR3 is 14 residues. Germline assignment: CDR1 SGHRS and CDR2 YFSETQ. Trimming removed 2 bases from V and 1 base from J, with 7 bases in between. The CDR3 reads CASSFSESYNEQFF. In DNA form, the CDR3 reads TGCGCCAGCAGCTTTAGTGAGTCCTACAATGAGCAGTTCTTC.

This clonotype turned up a few times. The chain links TRBV11-2 to TRBJ2-1; D may be TRBD2 (6 bases). Looked up from germline, CDR1 is SGHAT and CDR2 is FQNNGV. This CDR3 is 12 amino acids long. V was pared by 6 bases and J by 9 bases, with 12 bases between. The CDR3 here is CASSMNGGEQFF. CDR3 sequence (DNA): TGTGCCAGCAGTATGAACGGGGGTGAGCAGTTCTTC.

This clonotype came up many times. This sequence joins TRBV18 and TRBJ2-1; no reliable D call. Germline V gene lookup returns CDR1 KGHSH and CDR2 LQKENI. The CDR3 consists of 12 residues. Trimming took 3 bases from V and 6 from J, leaving 6 bases between them. CDR3 nucleotides: TGTGCCAGCTCACCGACCGTCAATGAGCAGTTCTTC. It specifies CASSPTVNEQFF. Supplemented by reference TRBV18 and TRBJ2-1, the full variable domain reads NAGVMQNPRHLVRRRGQEARLRCSPMKGHSHVYWYRQLPEEGLKFMVYLQKENIIDESGMPKERFSAEFPKEGPSILRIQQVVRGDSAAYFCASSPTVNEQFFGPGTRLTVL.

In its sample, this clonotype was seen a few times. This chain links TRBV20-1 with TRBJ2-5; the D call may be TRBD1 or TRBD2 (6 bases each). The V gene lost 4 bases and the J gene lost 9 bases, with 21 bases spanning the gap. CDR1 DFQATT and CDR2 SNEGSKA come from the germline V gene (reference sequence). The CDR3 loop spans 14 amino acids. Written as DNA, the CDR3 is TGCAGTGCTAACCCCAGCGACGGGGGCGGGTCCCAGTACTTC. Protein sequence: CSANPSDGGGSQYF.

The chain combines TRBV11-2 with TRBJ2-3, with D unresolved. CDR3 size: 14 residues. Germline V gives CDR1 SGHAT, CDR2 FQNNGV. Trimming shortened V by 5 bases and J by 0 bases, and 9 bases separated the two germline ends. The CDR3 reads CASSRAVSTDTQYF. CDR3 nucleotide sequence: TGTGCCAGCAGCCGCGCGGTTAGCACAGATACGCAGTATTTT.

V and J are TRBV6-1 and TRBJ1-5, with 8 bases lining up with TRBD1. The junction had 8 bases not matched to a gene; V was cut back by 6 bases and J by 7 bases. The CDR3 runs to 14 residues. Germline CDR1 is MNHNS and CDR2 is SASEGT. In DNA form, the CDR3 reads TGTGCCAGCAGCGACAGGGGTAAAAGGCAGCCCCAGCATTTT. Encoded protein: CASSDRGKRQPQHF.

This clonotype was detected a few times. The V and J genes are TRBV2 and TRBJ1-5; D not certain. The germline CDR1 and CDR2 sequences are SNHLY and FYNNEI. This CDR3 comprises 15 residues. Trimming shortened V by 1 base and J by 0 bases, and 7 bases separated the two germline ends. CDR3 coding DNA: TGTGCCAGCAGTGAAGGAGGGAATAGCAATCAGCCCCAGCATTTT. This gives the protein CASSEGGNSNQPQHF. Full variable domain (outside the CDR3, taken from reference TRBV2 and TRBJ1-5): EPEVTQTPSHQVTQMGQEVILRCVPISNHLYFYWYRQILGQKVEFLVSFYNNEISEKSEIFDDQFSVERPDGSNFTLKIRSTKLEDSAMYFCASSEGGNSNQPQHFGDGTRLSIL.

The V call is TRBV7-6, the J call TRBJ2-1, with D hard to call. Trimming cost V 0 bases and J 10 bases, with 7 bases left between them. Germline V CDR1 and CDR2: SGHVS, FNYEAQ. The CDR3 runs to 12 residues. The CDR3 protein is CASSLALTEQFF. Here the CDR3 DNA reads TGTGCCAGCAGCTTAGCGCTGACAGAGCAGTTCTTC.